Listed here are 20 T cell receptor beta chains from one sample, sequenced in a study of early T cells in non-severe SARS-CoV-2 infection. TCRdb independently ran MiXCR on the 5' RACE reads; one entry per CDR3 protein. Found here are fewer than 75,000 distinct CDR3 sequences, around 20% of them singletons; the top ten hold 16%. The source was whole blood, collected at baseline. Receptors were obtained from an adult who was a healthcare worker with PCR-confirmed SARS-CoV-2 infection or an uninfected control (not recorded which).

The V call is TRBV13, the J call TRBJ1-1; D gene ambiguous. This CDR3 is 14 amino acids long. Germline assignment: CDR1 PRHDT and CDR2 FYEKMQ (reference sequence). V gave up 1 base and J gave up 4 bases, with 10 bases separating them. The CDR3 sequence is CASSLASVFTEAFF. The DNA for the CDR3 is TGTGCCAGCAGCTTAGCTTCGGTTTTCACTGAAGCTTTCTTT.

V and J are TRBV4-1 and TRBJ2-5; the D gene is possibly TRBD2 (6 bases). CDR1 and CDR2 from the germline V gene are MGHRA and YSYEKL. Trimming took 1 base from V and 4 from J, leaving 13 bases between them. The CDR3 runs to 15 residues. CDR3 sequence: CASSQGAGNRETQYF. In nucleotides, the CDR3 is TGCGCCAGCAGCCAAGGGGCGGGGAATCGAGAGACCCAGTACTTC.

The chain employs TRBV10-1 and TRBJ2-3, with D perhaps given as TRBD1 or TRBD2 (5 bases each). Between the trimmed V and J ends, which lost 5 bases and 6 bases, there was a span of 18 bases. The CDR3 runs 15 residues. Germline V gene lookup returns CDR1 WNHNN and CDR2 SYGVQD (reference sequence). The CDR3 reads CASSFTGTLIDTQYF. CDR3 sequence (DNA): TGCGCCAGCAGTTTTACCGGGACCCTGATTGATACGCAGTATTTT.

This clonotype was detected only a few times. The chain is built from TRBV19 and TRBJ1-6, with 9 bases fitting TRBD1. Trimming cost V 6 bases and J 10 bases; bases outside gene matches: 10. Germline V gene lookup returns CDR1 LNHDA and CDR2 SQIVND (reference sequence). The CDR3 totals 15 residues. The DNA for the CDR3 is TGTGCCAGTAGCCCTTACAGGGGGCCCGACTCACCCCTCCACTTT. This translates into CASSPYRGPDSPLHF.

This clonotype was recorded at least ten times. The genes are TRBV28 and TRBJ2-1; D might be TRBD1 (5 bases). CDR3 length: 15 residues. Per the germline V gene, CDR1 is MDHEN and CDR2 is SYDVKM. V was pared by 6 bases and J by 0 bases, with 12 bases between. Here the CDR3 DNA reads TGTGCCAGCAGGTTGGACACCTCCTCCTACAATGAGCAGTTCTTC. Protein product: CASRLDTSSYNEQFF.

The chain has TRBV29-1 and TRBJ1-1, with D unclear. The CDR3 length is 10 residues. The V end lost 0 bases, the J end lost 11 bases, and 7 bases lay between the germline ends. CDR1 and CDR2 (germline): SQVTM, ANQGSEA. CDR3 protein: CSVEEGNAFF. The CDR3 DNA reads as TGCAGCGTTGAAGAGGGAAATGCTTTCTTT.

This clonotype came up many times. The chain recombines TRBV19 with TRBJ1-2; perhaps TRBD1 as D (5 bases). V was trimmed by 5 bases and J by 8 bases, leaving 15 bases between them. This CDR3 comprises 13 residues. Germline CDR1 LNHDA, CDR2 SQIVND (reference sequence). CDR3 sequence: CASSSGTPNGYTF. CDR3 DNA: TGTGCCAGTAGTTCCGGGACGCCAAACGGCTACACCTTC.

This chain links TRBV6-1 with TRBJ2-1; tentatively, D is TRBD2 (6 bases). V was clipped by 2 bases and J by 6 bases, with 14 bases between them. The V gene's germline CDR1 is MNHNS and CDR2 SASEGT. CDR3 size: 15 residues. The CDR3 DNA follows: TGTGCCAGCAGTGAAATGTGGACTACCCTCAATGAGCAGTTCTTC. It specifies CASSEMWTTLNEQFF.

CDR3 loop: CASSSPKAGGQDTQYF. The DNA of the CDR3 is TGTGCCAGCAGCTCCCCTAAAGCGGGGGGGCAAGATACGCAGTATTTT. The V call is TRBV7-9, the J call TRBJ2-3; 10 bases are shared with TRBD2. CDR1 is SEHNR, CDR2 FQNEAQ, per germline (reference sequence). The CDR3 has 16 residues. V lost 4 bases, J lost 5 bases, and 9 bases stayed unmatched.

This clonotype has just a few counts. The chain couples TRBV6-1 to TRBJ1-2; 8 bases are shared with TRBD1. Germline trimming cut 11 bases from V and 4 bases from J; bases unmatched to any gene: 12. Germline CDR1 and CDR2: MNHNS and SASEGT. The CDR3 loop spans 14 amino acids. The CDR3 DNA follows: TGTGCCTCCCAGGATCGGGACAGGCTCTATGGCTACACCTTC. Its translation is CASQDRDRLYGYTF.

This clonotype was counted only a few times. This chain's CDR3 is CASSQGFNEKLFF. In DNA, the CDR3 is TGTGCCAGCAGCCAGGGGTTTAATGAAAAACTGTTTTTT. The chain employs TRBV14 and TRBJ1-4, with D hard to call. Germline V CDR1 and CDR2: SGHDN, FVKESK. The CDR3 spans 13 residues. Deletions cut 3 bases from V and 4 bases from J, with 6 bases between.

The chain has TRBV4-2 and TRBJ2-2; possibly TRBD2 for D (5 bases). The V gene lost 4 bases and the J gene lost 5 bases, with 11 bases spanning the gap. The CDR3 runs to 14 residues. The V gene's germline CDR1 is LGHNA and CDR2 YNFKEQ. CDR3 in amino acids: CASSRGLTTGELFF. In DNA form, the CDR3 reads TGTGCCAGCAGCCGCGGACTTACGACCGGGGAGCTGTTTTTT.

The V call is TRBV20-1, the J call TRBJ2-3, with 7 nucleotides matching TRBD2. This CDR3 comprises 13 residues. V dropped 7 bases and J dropped 3; count of bases not matched to a gene: 7. Germline V CDR1 and CDR2: DFQATT, SNEGSKA (reference sequence). CDR3 residues: CSVFLGGTDTQYF. The CDR3 DNA sequence: TGCAGTGTTTTCCTGGGGGGGACAGATACGCAGTATTTT.

This clonotype came up many times. DNA for the CDR3: TGTGCCAGCAGCACAGGAGATTCACCCCTCCACTTT. This codes for CASSTGDSPLHF. The chain combines TRBV7-9 with TRBJ1-6; D may be TRBD1 (5 bases). Trimming took 5 bases from V and 8 from J, leaving 7 bases between them. Germline loops: CDR1 SEHNR, CDR2 FQNEAQ (reference sequence). This CDR3 has 12 amino acids.

This chain uses TRBV29-1 with TRBJ2-2; tentative D call: TRBD1 (5 bases). The CDR3 length is 13 residues. The ends were cut back, 7 bases at V and 4 bases at J, with 13 bases in the middle. The germline V gene has CDR1 SQVTM and CDR2 ANQGSEA. Here the CDR3 DNA reads TGCAGCGCCTTGACAGAGATCACCGGGGAGCTGTTTTTT. Amino acids: CSALTEITGELFF.

This clonotype was counted between two and nine times. The chain couples TRBV6-6 to TRBJ2-5; 9 nucleotides match TRBD1. The V and J ends lost 6 bases and 6 bases, in that order; junction bases with no gene match: 11. This CDR3 has 15 amino acids. Germline lookup yields CDR1 MNHNY and CDR2 SVGAGI (reference sequence). The CDR3 sequence: CASSSGTGTIKTQYF. The CDR3 bases are TGTGCCAGCAGCTCCGGGACAGGGACGATCAAGACCCAGTACTTC.

The chain recombines TRBV12-3 or TRBV12-4 with TRBJ1-5, with 12 bases that match TRBD1. The CDR3 is 13 residues long. Trimming removed 8 bases from V and 5 bases from J; junction bases left unmatched: 1. This CDR3 is CASGTGGYQPQHF. CDR3 nucleotides: TGTGCCAGCGGGACAGGGGGCTATCAGCCCCAGCATTTT.

The chain couples TRBV18 to TRBJ2-1, with D possibly matching TRBD1 (6 bases). The CDR3 covers 15 residues. Germline V lookup: CDR1 KGHSH, CDR2 LQKENI. Trimming cost V 2 bases and J 7 bases, with 15 bases left between them. The CDR3 reads CASSPGWGPGNEQFF. The CDR3 nucleotides read TGTGCCAGCTCACCAGGCTGGGGGCCGGGTAATGAGCAGTTCTTC.

This clonotype was observed many times. The genes are TRBV27 and TRBJ2-7; D not certain. Germline V gives CDR1 MNHEY, CDR2 SMNVEV (reference sequence). Trimming removed 5 bases from V and 7 bases from J, with 21 bases in between. The CDR3 sequence is 15 residues long. CDR3 sequence: CASSPSLVVTREQYF. CDR3 coding DNA: TGTGCCAGCAGTCCCTCCCTTGTCGTCACGAGGGAGCAGTACTTC.

This clonotype was seen at least ten times. The gene calls are TRBV30 and TRBJ2-7; possibly TRBD2 for D (6 bases). The length of the CDR3 is 14 residues. Trimming took 1 base from V and 5 from J, leaving 15 bases between them. From germline, CDR1 is GTSNPN and CDR2 SVGIG (reference sequence). In DNA, the CDR3 is TGTGCCTGGAGTGATTGGCGGGGATCGAACGAGCAGTACTTC. Amino acids: CAWSDWRGSNEQYF.